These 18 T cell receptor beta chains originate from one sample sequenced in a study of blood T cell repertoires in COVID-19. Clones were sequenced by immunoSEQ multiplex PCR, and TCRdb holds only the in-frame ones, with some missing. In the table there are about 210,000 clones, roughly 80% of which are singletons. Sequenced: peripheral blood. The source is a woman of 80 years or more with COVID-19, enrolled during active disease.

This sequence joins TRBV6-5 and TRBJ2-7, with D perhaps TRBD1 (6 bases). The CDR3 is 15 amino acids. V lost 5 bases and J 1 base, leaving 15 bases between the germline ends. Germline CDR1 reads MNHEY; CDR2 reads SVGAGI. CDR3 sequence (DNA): TGTGCCAGCAGTAAGGCAGGGGCAGGATCCTACGAGCAGTACTTC. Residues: CASSKAGAGSYEQYF.

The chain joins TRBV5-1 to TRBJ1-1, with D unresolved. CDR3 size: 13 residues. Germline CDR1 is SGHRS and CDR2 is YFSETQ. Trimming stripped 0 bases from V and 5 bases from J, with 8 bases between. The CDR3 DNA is TGCGCCAGCAGCTTGGAGGTGCGGACTGAAGCTTTCTTT. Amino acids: CASSLEVRTEAFF.

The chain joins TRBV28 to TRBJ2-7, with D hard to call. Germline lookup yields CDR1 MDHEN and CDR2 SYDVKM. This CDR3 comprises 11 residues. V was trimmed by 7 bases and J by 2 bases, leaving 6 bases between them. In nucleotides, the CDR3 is TGTGCCAGCAAACAGACCTACGAGCAGTACTTC. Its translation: CASKQTYEQYF.

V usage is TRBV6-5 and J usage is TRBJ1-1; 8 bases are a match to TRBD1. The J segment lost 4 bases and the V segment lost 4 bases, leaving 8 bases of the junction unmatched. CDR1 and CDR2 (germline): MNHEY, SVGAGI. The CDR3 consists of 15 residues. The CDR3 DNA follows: TGTGCCAGCAGTTCGGGACAGGTTTTTGGCACTGAAGCTTTCTTT. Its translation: CASSSGQVFGTEAFF.

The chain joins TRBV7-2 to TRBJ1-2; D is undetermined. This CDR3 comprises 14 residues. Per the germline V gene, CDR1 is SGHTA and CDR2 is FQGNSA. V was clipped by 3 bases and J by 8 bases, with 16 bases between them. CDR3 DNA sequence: TGTGCCAGCAGCTTTTCCCTCGGGCGGGAAGGCTACACCTTC. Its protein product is CASSFSLGREGYTF.

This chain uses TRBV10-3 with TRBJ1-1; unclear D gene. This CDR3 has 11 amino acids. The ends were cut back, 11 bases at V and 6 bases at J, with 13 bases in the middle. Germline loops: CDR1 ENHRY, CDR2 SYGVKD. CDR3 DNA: TGTGCCTCCCGGGGAATCTCTGAAGCTTTCTTT. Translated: CASRGISEAFF.

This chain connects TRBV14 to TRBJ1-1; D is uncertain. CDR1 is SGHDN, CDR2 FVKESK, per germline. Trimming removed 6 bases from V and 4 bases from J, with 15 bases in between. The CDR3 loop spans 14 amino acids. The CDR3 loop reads CASSNYRDSTEAFF. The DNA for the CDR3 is TGTGCCAGCAGTAATTACCGGGATAGCACTGAAGCTTTCTTT.

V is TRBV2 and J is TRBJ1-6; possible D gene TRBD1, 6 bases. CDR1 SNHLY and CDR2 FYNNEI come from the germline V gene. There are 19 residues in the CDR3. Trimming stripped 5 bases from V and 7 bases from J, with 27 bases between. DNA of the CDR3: TGTGCCAGCAGTTCTGTACGGGACGAAATGCAGGGGCTAAATTCACCCCTCCACTTT. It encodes CASSSVRDEMQGLNSPLHF.

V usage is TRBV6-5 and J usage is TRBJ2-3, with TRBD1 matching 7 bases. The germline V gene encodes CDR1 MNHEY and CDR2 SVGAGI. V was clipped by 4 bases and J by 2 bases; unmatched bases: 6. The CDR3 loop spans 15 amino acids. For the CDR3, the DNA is TGTGCCAGCAGTTCTCCGGGACAGACCACAGATACGCAGTATTTT. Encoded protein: CASSSPGQTTDTQYF.

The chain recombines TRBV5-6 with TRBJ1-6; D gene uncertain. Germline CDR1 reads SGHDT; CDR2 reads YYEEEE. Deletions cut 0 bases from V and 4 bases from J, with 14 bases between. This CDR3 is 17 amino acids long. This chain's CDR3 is CASSLVVPRDYNSPLHF. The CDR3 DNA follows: TGTGCCAGCAGCTTGGTAGTCCCCCGGGATTATAATTCACCCCTCCACTTT.

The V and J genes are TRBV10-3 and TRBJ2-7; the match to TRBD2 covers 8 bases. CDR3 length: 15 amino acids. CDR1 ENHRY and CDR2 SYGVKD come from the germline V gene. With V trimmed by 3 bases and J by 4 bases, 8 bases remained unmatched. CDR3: CAISENSGTPYEQYV. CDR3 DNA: TGTGCCATCAGTGAAAATAGCGGGACCCCATACGAGCAGTACGTC.

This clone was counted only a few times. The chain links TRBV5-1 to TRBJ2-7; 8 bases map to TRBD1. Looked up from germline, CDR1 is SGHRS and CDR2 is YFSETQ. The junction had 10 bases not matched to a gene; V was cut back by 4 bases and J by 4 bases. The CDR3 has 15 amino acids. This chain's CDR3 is CASSLTGTGGYEQYF. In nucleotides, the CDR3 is TGCGCCAGCAGCCTGACCGGGACAGGAGGATACGAGCAGTACTTC.

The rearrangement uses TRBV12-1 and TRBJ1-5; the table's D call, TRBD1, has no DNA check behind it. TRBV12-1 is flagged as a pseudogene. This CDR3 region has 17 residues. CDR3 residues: CASSPTPRDRGPQPQHF. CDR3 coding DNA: TGTGCCAGCAGTCCAACCCCCCGAGACAGGGGCCCTCAGCCCCAGCATTTT.

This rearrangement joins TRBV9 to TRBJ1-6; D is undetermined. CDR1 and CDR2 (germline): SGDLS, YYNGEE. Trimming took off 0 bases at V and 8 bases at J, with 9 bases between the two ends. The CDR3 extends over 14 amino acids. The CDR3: CASSVGPGDSPLHF. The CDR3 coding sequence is TGTGCCAGCAGCGTAGGCCCCGGGGATTCACCCCTCCACTTT.

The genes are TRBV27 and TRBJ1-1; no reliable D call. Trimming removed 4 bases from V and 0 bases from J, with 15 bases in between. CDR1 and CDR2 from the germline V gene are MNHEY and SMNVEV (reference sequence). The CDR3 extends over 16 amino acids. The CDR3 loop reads CASSSPGGGLNTEAFF. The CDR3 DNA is TGTGCCAGCAGTTCCCCGGGAGGCGGACTGAACACTGAAGCTTTCTTT.

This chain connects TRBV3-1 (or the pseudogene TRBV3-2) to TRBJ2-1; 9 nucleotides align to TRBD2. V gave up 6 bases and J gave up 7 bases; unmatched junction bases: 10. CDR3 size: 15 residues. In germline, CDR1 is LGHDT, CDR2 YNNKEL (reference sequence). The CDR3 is CASSPSGGRGNEQFF. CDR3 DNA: TGTGCCAGCAGTCCAAGCGGGGGGAGGGGGAATGAGCAGTTCTTC.

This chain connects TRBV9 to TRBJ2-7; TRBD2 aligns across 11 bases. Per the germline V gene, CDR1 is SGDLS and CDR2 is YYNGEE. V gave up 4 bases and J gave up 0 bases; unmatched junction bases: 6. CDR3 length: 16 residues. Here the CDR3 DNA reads TGTGCCAGCAGCTCAGCTAGCGGGGGGTTCTCCTACGAGCAGTACGTC. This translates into CASSSASGGFSYEQYV.

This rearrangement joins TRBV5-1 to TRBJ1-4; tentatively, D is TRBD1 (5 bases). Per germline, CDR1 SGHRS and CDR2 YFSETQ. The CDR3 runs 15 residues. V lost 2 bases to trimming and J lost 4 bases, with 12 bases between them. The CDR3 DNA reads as TGCGCCAGCAGCTTAATGACAGCGAATAATGAAAAACTGTTTTTT. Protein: CASSLMTANNEKLFF.